The TCR beta chain described here comes from a study of vaccination and CD4 T cells after COVID-19. Background on the study: Post-vaccination specimens were collected at a median of 72 days following dose two (range 14 to 241).

Treatment reported: approximately 9-day PBMC culture with coronavirus spike peptide pools or control peptides (ViraFEST assay). Once obtained from cultured CD4+ T cells, the DNA was sequenced using the Oncomine TCR Beta short-read assay. TCRdb called the PCR reads again in MiXCR, with one record for every CDR3 protein. The profile shows over 10,000 distinct CDR3 sequences, around 46% of them singletons. This clonotype was seen a handful of times. The target antigen is unknown. CDR3 length: 14 amino acids. The germline V gene has CDR1 DFQATT and CDR2 SNEGSKA (reference sequence). V was clipped by 0 bases and J by 0 bases, with 8 bases between them.

The sequence came from a human donor who had recovered from COVID-19. Sequenced: CD4+ T cells from blood, cultured in vitro. The chain recombines TRBV20-1 with TRBJ1-1; unclear D gene. The CDR3 reads CSAREYLMNTEAFF. In nucleotides, the CDR3 is TGCAGTGCTAGAGAATATCTCATGAACACTGAAGCTTTCTTT.